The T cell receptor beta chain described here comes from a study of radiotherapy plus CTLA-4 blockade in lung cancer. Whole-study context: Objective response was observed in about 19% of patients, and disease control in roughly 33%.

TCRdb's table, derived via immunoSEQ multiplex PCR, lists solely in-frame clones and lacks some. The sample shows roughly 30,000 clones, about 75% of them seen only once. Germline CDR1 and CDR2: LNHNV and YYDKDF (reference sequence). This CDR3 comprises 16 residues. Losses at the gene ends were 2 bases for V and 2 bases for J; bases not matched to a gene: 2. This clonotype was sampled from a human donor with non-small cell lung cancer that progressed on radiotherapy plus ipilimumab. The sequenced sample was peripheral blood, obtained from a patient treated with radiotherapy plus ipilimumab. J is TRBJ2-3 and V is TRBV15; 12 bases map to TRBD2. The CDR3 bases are TGTGCCACCAGCAGAAGGACTAGCGGGACCACAGATACGCAGTATTTT. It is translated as CATSRRTSGTTDTQYF. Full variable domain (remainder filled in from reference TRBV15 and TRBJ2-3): DAMVIQNPRYQVTQFGKPVTLSCSQTLNHNVMYWYQQKSSQAPKLLFHYYDKDFNNEADTPDNFQSRRPNTSFCFLDIRSPGLGDTAMYLCATSRRTSGTTDTQYFGPGTRLTVL.